The clone carrying this T cell receptor beta chain showed up just a few times. As yet, its antigen is unknown. The data originate from a study of vaccination and CD4 T cells after COVID-19. At the level of the study: Cells received overlapping spike peptides from SARS-CoV-2, HCoV-NL63, HCoV-OC43 and HCoV-229E as stimulation.

Sequence data for DNA of cultured CD4+ T cells were generated by the Oncomine TCR Beta short-read assay. TCRdb re-called the PCR reads with MiXCR, one entry per CDR3 protein. The sample shows 15,000 to 20,000 distinct CDR3 sequences, around 50% of them seen only once. The J segment lost 5 bases and the V segment lost 3 bases, leaving 9 bases of the junction unmatched. Germline V gene data show CDR1 as KGHSH and CDR2 as LQKENI. This CDR3 is built from 15 residues. Specified time point: late sampling 161 to 241 days after vaccination in three convalescent patients. The treatment: approximately nine-day PBMC culture with coronavirus spike peptide pools or control peptides (ViraFEST assay).

This clonotype was sampled from a human donor who had recovered from COVID-19. The V call is TRBV18, the J call TRBJ2-5; 7 bases are a match to TRBD1. The sample in question was CD4+ T cells from blood, cultured in vitro, obtained about 7 months after SARS-CoV-2 vaccination. The DNA for the CDR3 is TGTGCCAGCTCACCTCGACAGGGAACAGGGGAGACCCAGTACTTC. Amino acids: CASSPRQGTGETQYF.